This entry lists 21 T cell receptor beta chains sequenced from one sample in a study of T cell repertoires in cytomegalovirus infection. MiXCR was run by TCRdb on the reads, yielding one entry per CDR3 protein. The data hold 150,000 to 200,000 distinct CDR3 sequences, with around 15% observed a single time. Sequenced input: PBMCs. The receptors derive from a human donor in good health (CMV status not recorded). Some clones in this sample may be carry-over from other donors' samples.

The CDR3 DNA is TGTGCCAGTAACGTCGGGGCAGGGTCCTACAATGAGCAGTTCTTC. Translated, it gives CASNVGAGSYNEQFF. V gene TRBV19 combines with J gene TRBJ2-1; either TRBD1 or TRBD2 may supply D (5 bases each). The CDR3 is made up of 15 amino acids. Germline CDR1 is LNHDA and CDR2 is SQIVND (reference sequence). Trimming left V 7 bases short and J 1 base short, with 14 bases between. The full variable domain, rest sourced from reference TRBV19 and TRBJ2-1, is DGGITQSPKYLFRKEGQNVTLSCEQNLNHDAMYWYRQDPGQGLRLIYYSQIVNDFQKGDIAEGYSVSREKKESFPLTVTSAQKNPTAFYLCASNVGAGSYNEQFFGPGTRLTVL.

In the case of this clonotype: Because the CDR3 is missing its conserved closing phenylalanine or tryptophan, this is likely a read error. This chain connects TRBV20-1 to TRBJ2-7; TRBD1 matches at 7 bases. Germline assignment: CDR1 DFQATT and CDR2 SNEGSKA (reference sequence). This CDR3 has 13 residues. With V trimmed by 6 bases and J by 3 bases, 8 bases remained unmatched. DNA of the CDR3: TGCAGTGCGACCGGGACAGCTCTCTACGAGCAGTACATC. Translating it yields CSATGTALYEQYI.

This clonotype came up a few times. The chain carries TRBV6-1 and TRBJ1-2; 7 bases fit TRBD1. The germline gives CDR1 MNHNS, CDR2 SASEGT. The CDR3 is made up of 15 amino acids. Unmatched junction bases numbered 10, after V lost 5 bases and J lost 4 bases. The CDR3: CASSSVGGGGYGYTF. CDR3 coding DNA: TGTGCCAGCAGTTCGGTAGGGGGCGGGGGCTATGGCTACACCTTC.

This clonotype was counted ten times or more. The chain couples TRBV7-8 to TRBJ2-3; unclear D gene. CDR3 length: 14 residues. Per the germline V gene, CDR1 is SGHVS and CDR2 is FQNEAQ. V gave up 1 base and J gave up 2 bases, with 7 bases separating them. In DNA form, the CDR3 reads TGTGCCAGCAGCTTAGAGACGACCACAGATACGCAGTATTTT. Translated: CASSLETTTDTQYF.

In its sample, this clonotype was seen many times. The chain employs TRBV28 and TRBJ2-5, with 9 bases matching TRBD1. CDR1 is MDHEN and CDR2 is SYDVKM in the germline V gene. CDR3 length: 15 amino acids. V was pared by 8 bases and J by 5 bases, with 12 bases of the junction left unmatched. The CDR3 spells CASAYWTGEKETQYF. In DNA form, the CDR3 reads TGTGCCAGCGCATACTGGACAGGGGAGAAGGAGACCCAGTACTTC.

The chain carries TRBV10-3 and TRBJ1-3, with D unresolved. V shed 5 bases and J shed 0 bases, with 8 bases lying between them. CDR1 is ENHRY, CDR2 SYGVKD, per germline. The CDR3 extends over 14 amino acids. This chain's CDR3 is CAISTQISGNTIYF. The CDR3, as DNA: TGTGCCATCAGTACGCAAATCTCTGGAAACACCATATATTTT.

Concerning this clonotype: A much larger clonotype is one base distant, so this may be a read error. The genes are TRBV7-2 and TRBJ1-6; unclear D gene. The CDR3 has 20 amino acids. From germline, CDR1 is SGHTA and CDR2 FQGNSA. As DNA, the CDR3 is TGTGCCACCAGCTCCCGGGCGTTAAGTTTCCGAAGCTCCTATAATTCACCCCTCCACTTT. Its protein product is CATSSRALSFRSSYNSPLHF.

This rearrangement joins TRBV6-2 or TRBV6-3 to TRBJ2-3, with D possibly TRBD2 on 5 matching bases. The CDR3 spans 12 residues. V was clipped by 6 bases and J by 14 bases, with 18 bases between them. Germline V lookup: CDR1 MNHEY, CDR2 SVGEGT. CDR3: CASRPRLARGYF. The CDR3 DNA is TGTGCCAGCAGGCCCCGACTGGCCCGGGGGTATTTT.

This clonotype was counted many times. The chain links TRBV7-9 to TRBJ1-1, with a weak D call TRBD1 (6 bases). The germline V gene encodes CDR1 SEHNR and CDR2 FQNEAQ (reference sequence). This CDR3 region has 15 residues. Trimming removed 2 bases at V and 5 bases at J, with 15 bases between. The CDR3 spells CASSLPGGLMTEAFF. The CDR3 DNA follows: TGTGCCAGCAGCTTACCGGGGGGGCTGATGACTGAAGCTTTCTTT. The full variable domain, completed using reference TRBV7-9 and TRBJ1-1, is DTGVSQNPRHKITKRGQNVTFRCDPISEHNRLYWYRQTLGQGPEFLTYFQNEAQLEKSRLLSDRFSAERPKGSFSTLEIQRTEQGDSAMYLCASSLPGGLMTEAFFGQGTRLTVV.

This clonotype has ten or more counts. V is TRBV12-3 or TRBV12-4 and J is TRBJ1-1, with no clear D. The length of the CDR3 is 13 residues. V shed 2 bases and J shed 6 bases, with 10 bases lying between them. In DNA, the CDR3 is TGTGCCAGCAGTTTATCAGTTCGGTCTGAAGCTTTCTTT. It encodes CASSLSVRSEAFF.

This clonotype was seen a handful of times. The chain employs TRBV5-1 and TRBJ1-2, with D perhaps matching TRBD1 (5 bases). The CDR3 sequence is 12 residues long. Germline V gene sequence: CDR1 SGHRS, CDR2 YFSETQ. V was cut by 0 bases and J by 9 bases, with 9 bases left in between. CDR3 region: CASSLDQGSYTF. The CDR3 DNA reads TGCGCCAGCAGCTTGGACCAGGGCAGCTACACCTTC. The whole variable domain, remainder taken from reference TRBV5-1 and TRBJ1-2, is KAGVTQTPRYLIKTRGQQVTLSCSPISGHRSVSWYQQTPGQGLQFLFEYFSETQRNKGNFPGRFSGRQFSNSRSEMNVSTLELGDSALYLCASSLDQGSYTFGSGTRLTVV.

This clonotype was counted many times. V gene TRBV10-3 combines with J gene TRBJ1-5; maybe TRBD1 (5 bases). The CDR3 is 14 residues long. CDR1 is ENHRY, CDR2 SYGVKD, per germline. Trimming shortened V by 5 bases and J by 2 bases, and 10 bases separated the two germline ends. CDR3 in amino acids: CAISPQGRNQPQHF. The CDR3 region has the DNA TGTGCCATCAGTCCCCAGGGTCGCAATCAGCCCCAGCATTTT.

CDR3 sequence reads: CANSDSQETQYF. The CDR3 coding sequence is TGTGCCAACAGCGACTCACAAGAGACCCAGTACTTC. This chain links TRBV6-5 with TRBJ2-5; D gene unclear. The germline V gene encodes CDR1 MNHEY and CDR2 SVGAGI. V lost 10 bases to trimming and J lost 2 bases, with 11 bases between them. The CDR3 is 12 residues long.

This clonotype was found many times. The chain employs TRBV6-1 and TRBJ1-2; D perhaps matches TRBD1 (6 bases). This CDR3 has 16 residues. V was shortened by 6 bases and J by 4 bases, with 21 bases between the two germline ends. Per the germline V gene, CDR1 is MNHNS and CDR2 is SASEGT. Here the CDR3 reads CASSQYTGQGLYGYTF. In DNA form, the CDR3 reads TGTGCCAGCAGCCAATACACGGGACAAGGACTCTATGGCTACACCTTC.

This clonotype was counted many times. The chain has TRBV6-2 or TRBV6-3 and TRBJ2-1, with 11 bases matching TRBD2. The CDR3 runs 14 residues. Per germline, CDR1 MNHEY and CDR2 SVGEGT. V shed 4 bases and J 9 bases; nucleotides not matched to a gene: 5. This chain's CDR3 is CASSLTSGASEQFF. CDR3 nucleotide sequence: TGTGCCAGCAGTTTGACTAGCGGGGCCAGTGAGCAGTTCTTC.

Worth noting for this clonotype: At one boundary the junction diverges from the germline segment, which might be a read error. This chain joins TRBV24-1 and TRBJ1-3, with D unclear. The germline CDR1 and CDR2 sequences are KGHDR and SFDVKD. The CDR3 loop spans 14 amino acids. The CDR3 loop is CATSESTAGDTIYF. The CDR3 DNA is TGTGCCACCAGTGAGTCGACTGCTGGAGACACCATATATTTT.

This clonotype was counted at least ten times. The CDR3 spells CASSYRQGSTGELFF. The CDR3 DNA is TGTGCCAGCAGCTATCGACAGGGCAGCACCGGGGAGCTGTTTTTT. This chain joins TRBV7-2 and TRBJ2-2, with TRBD1 matching 7 bases. V lost 4 bases and J lost 4; bases outside the gene matches: 6. There are 15 residues in the CDR3. Germline lookup yields CDR1 SGHTA and CDR2 FQGNSA.

Ten or more counts support this clonotype. The genes are TRBV10-3 and TRBJ1-4; D perhaps matches TRBD1 (6 bases). V was trimmed by 5 bases and J by 4 bases, leaving 14 bases between them. CDR1 and CDR2 from the germline V gene are ENHRY and SYGVKD. The CDR3 runs 15 residues. CDR3 region: CAISSGQLNNEKLFF. The CDR3 region has the DNA TGTGCCATCAGTTCCGGACAGCTTAATAATGAAAAACTGTTTTTT.

This clonotype showed up just a few times. This chain links TRBV7-9 with TRBJ2-3; 9 positions match TRBD2. Germline V gene sequence: CDR1 SEHNR, CDR2 FQNEAQ (reference sequence). V lost 2 bases to trimming and J lost 2 bases; unmatched junction nucleotides: 14. The CDR3 is 19 amino acids. This CDR3 is CASSLIPRLAGFFTDTQYF. The CDR3, as DNA: TGTGCCAGCAGCTTAATTCCCCGGCTAGCGGGGTTTTTCACAGATACGCAGTATTTT.

Comment on this clonotype: This may stem from a read error, because a much larger clone lies one nucleotide away. J is TRBJ2-1 and V is TRBV7-2, with 11 bases lining up with TRBD2. Germline trimming cut 4 bases from V and 13 bases from J; bases unmatched to any gene: 6. The germline CDR1 and CDR2 sequences are SGHTA and FQGNSA. This CDR3 region has 13 residues. The CDR3 DNA reads TGTGCCAGCAGCTCTAGCGGGAGGCTCCCTCAGTTCTTC. This encodes CASSSSGRLPQFF.

This chain connects TRBV6-2 or TRBV6-3 to TRBJ2-7, with TRBD1 as a possible D gene (6 bases). The CDR3 sequence is 15 residues long. Germline CDR1 MNHEY, CDR2 SVGEGT. V lost 4 bases to trimming and J lost 5 bases, with 18 bases between them. CDR3 in amino acids: CASSFRGRGVNEQYF. The DNA for the CDR3 is TGTGCCAGCAGTTTCCGAGGCAGGGGTGTGAACGAGCAGTACTTC.